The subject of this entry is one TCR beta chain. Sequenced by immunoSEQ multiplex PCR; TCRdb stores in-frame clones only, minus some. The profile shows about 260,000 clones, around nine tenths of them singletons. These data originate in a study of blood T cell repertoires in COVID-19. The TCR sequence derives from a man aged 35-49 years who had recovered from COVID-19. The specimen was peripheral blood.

CDR3 in DNA: TGTGCCAGCAGTATAGCGGAGGAGCTGTTTTTT. It yields the protein CASSIAEELFF. V is TRBV2 and J is TRBJ2-2; TRBD2 is a possible D gene (6 bases). The CDR3 is 11 amino acids. Trimming stripped 5 bases from V and 10 bases from J, with 8 bases between. CDR1 and CDR2 from the germline V gene are SNHLY and FYNNEI.